This T cell receptor beta chain was retrieved from a study of cytotoxic CD8 clonotypes in ibrutinib-treated CLL. Study-level background: The patients comprised 10 to 12 relapsed/refractory and about 15 treatment-naive cases, under 18 IGHV unmutated. Some 25 partial and 2 complete responses; at median roughly 67 months, around 14 remitted, roughly 12 progressed.

The method was immunoSEQ multiplex PCR; TCRdb's version includes in-frame clones alone and lacks a portion of them. The sample lists some 92,000 clones, roughly three quarters occurring once. As regards this clone: Its specificity is not known.

CDR1 is MNHNS, CDR2 SASEGT, per germline. The CDR3 is 18 amino acids. V trimming: 8 bases; J trimming: 4 bases; junction bases outside the gene matches: 21. Overall study results and limits: Elevated clonality accompanied ibrutinib response, with a return toward baseline values at progression.

This TCR was sampled from a human donor with chronic lymphocytic leukemia. This sample comprised PBMCs, obtained after 24 months of ibrutinib treatment. V and J are TRBV6-1 and TRBJ2-5; 8 bases line up with TRBD1. The CDR3 DNA reads as TGTGCCAGCCTTGAAGTGGGTAAGCGGACAGGGTGGCGAGAGACCCAGTACTTC. It translates to CASLEVGKRTGWRETQYF.